This T cell receptor (beta chain) is from a study of blood T cell repertoires in COVID-19. CDR1 is LGHNA, CDR2 YSLEER, per germline. The CDR3 loop spans 14 amino acids. V lost 1 base, J lost 8 bases, and 14 bases lay in between. Repertoires were generated with immunoSEQ multiplex PCR, while TCRdb's copy carries only in-frame clones and drops some. Of 150,000 to 250,000 clones in the sample, around 82% were seen once. Sequencing was carried out using PBMCs or T cells enriched from blood (not recorded which). This sequence was found in a man between 35 and 55 years old who had recovered from COVID-19. The genes are TRBV4-3 and TRBJ1-2, with D hard to call. CDR3: CASSQGGGSGGYTF. The CDR3 DNA reads TGCGCCAGCAGCCAAGGTGGAGGTTCCGGCGGCTACACCTTC.